The present T cell receptor (beta chain) was sequenced within a study of blood T cell repertoires in COVID-19. Study background: The United States, Italy and Spain were the sources of the acute and convalescent COVID-19 samples.

As regards this clone: Other DNA sequences in the sample encode the same CDR3.

The V end was cut by 0 bases, the J end by 5 bases, with 5 bases between. Germline values: CDR1 MNHEY, CDR2 SVGAGI. The CDR3 extends over 13 amino acids. The table came from immunoSEQ multiplex PCR; TCRdb's copy has only in-frame clones and leaves some out. The sample shows roughly 340,000 clones, 80% to 90% of them seen only once. It was during active infection that Seattle patients were enrolled and then longitudinally followed. The genes are TRBV6-5 and TRBJ1-5, with D unclear. Sample: peripheral blood. The origin of this receptor is a woman in her thirties with COVID-19, enrolled during active disease. In DNA form, the CDR3 reads TGTGCCAGCAGTTACTCGAGGGATCAGCCCCAGCATTTT. Translated, it gives CASSYSRDQPQHF.